This TCR beta chain is from a study of cytomegalovirus exposure and HLA in healthy donors (dated by TCRdb to 2016 to 2017). Regarding the complete study: In an earlier analysis of 450 to 750 of the donors, around 290 Gb of sequence data and some 100 million unique TCR beta sequences from about 180 million T cells were reported. Rather than using new phenotypic data, the later analysis identified candidate immune exposures from TCR beta sequences and from how often those sequences occurred across donors. The number of typed donors differed by locus: roughly 629-640 for A, B, C, DRB1 and DQB1; 522 for DQA1; around 580 for DPA1; and about 450 for DPB1. An early release that covered around 590 HLA-typed donors contained around 300 gigabases of sequencing data and 80 million or so unique TCR sequences. In addition to the first cohort of 650 to 750 subjects, a separate validation cohort of 120 different subjects was used. Donor age, sex, ethnicity and CMV serostatus were compiled alongside the repertoire data. Among roughly 400 genotyped donors of the cohort, an average of around 220,000 unique TCR beta nucleotide sequences was sequenced per donor, of which about 20% were non-productive. The genetic ancestry cluster associated with self-reported Caucasian donors included roughly 84% of the 350 to 500 genotyped donors. The T cell repertoires of 700 or so subjects were profiled by immunosequencing and related to cytomegalovirus serostatus. An earlier analysis of around 580 of the donors used high-throughput TCR beta sequencing to judge whether each TCR beta V gene segment behaved as functional or pseudogenic. Both class I and class II loci were covered by HLA typing, at four-digit resolution. The aim of the study was to test whether cataloging public T cell receptors could identify signatures of past pathogen exposure. A few DR-DQ haplotypes were treated as single units for association and clustering because of strong linkage in the cohort. High-throughput TCR immunosequencing, statistical association of individual TCRs with disease status, and machine learning were combined to predict cytomegalovirus infection status. Every repertoire in the discovery cohort had been generated on one and the same sequencing platform. A later genetic analysis used genome-wide SNP genotypes for about 65% of the roughly 670 donors, treating that subset as a discovery cohort. In a later analysis, previously published TCR beta repertoires from 550 to 750 donors were re-analyzed and high-resolution HLA genotyping was added so that TCR occurrence patterns could be studied.

The cohort consisted of some 670 healthy bone marrow donors. Cohort members were all nominally healthy when sampled, although unrecorded immune exposures were likely present. The donor was CMV seropositive and belonged to the group of more than 250 seropositive cohort members. Each donor provided a peripheral blood sample, and peripheral blood mononuclear cells were used for TCR beta sequencing. The Qiagen DNeasy Blood Extraction Kit was used to extract genomic DNA from the blood cell samples. The method was the immunoSEQ multiplex PCR assay. The multiplex PCR relied on a mix of 60 forward primers for TCR Vbeta segments and 13 reverse primers for TCR Jbeta segments. The CDR3 region of rearranged TCR beta genes was amplified from genomic DNA with a multiplex PCR assay. The Illumina HiSeq System was used to sequence the amplified TCR beta libraries as 87-base-pair reads. On the authors' methods: Across the 670 or so repertoires, a later analysis counted tens of millions of unique TCR beta chains, approximately 12 million of which were shared by at least two donors. Raw reads were error-corrected and collapsed into unique sequences with a nearest-neighbor algorithm that merged closely related sequences to remove PCR and sequencing errors. To assign V, D and J gene segments, CDR3 sequences were aligned to IMGT reference sequences. For a sequence to be retained, at least a six-nucleotide match to both a V gene segment and a J gene segment was required. A rearrangement was called productive if the CDR3 had no stop codons and remained in frame with V and J, and every other rearrangement was called non-productive. Following IMGT convention, CDR3 was defined as the stretch from the second conserved V-encoded cysteine up to the conserved J-encoded phenylalanine. Sequences without an unambiguous match to a single V gene segment were excluded from the earlier analysis of 450 to 650 of the donors. An earlier analysis of 587 of the donors called V segments functional above 56.7% productive rearrangements and segregating when the between-donor standard deviation exceeded 5%. A statistical classification framework was built to diagnose cytomegalovirus status from the catalog of TCR beta chain sequences. V and J gene assignment, in a later analysis, came from comparing TCR nucleotide sequences with IMGT/GENE-DB human TR gene sequences. The TCRdist pipeline was used in a later analysis to assign CDR3 sequences and most-parsimonious VDJ recombination scenarios. In a later analysis, each TCR beta chain was defined by its CDR3 amino acid sequence together with its V-gene family, and reads lacking a unique V-gene family were excluded. A later analysis removed 500 to 600 highly shared, low-generation-probability nucleotide sequences to deal with suspected cross-contamination and a sequencing artifact. In a later analysis, a clonal expansion index for each public chain was calculated from normalized within-repertoire ranks of inferred template counts. In a later analysis, generation probabilities were computed using a VDJ recombination model fitted to out-of-frame rearrangements, and the results were checked against IGoR. A later analysis scored TCR-TCR, TCR-HLA and TCR-CMV co-occurrence with hypergeometric tests, applying a repertoire-size bias correction to TCR pairs. A later analysis estimated false discovery rates by permuting HLA or CMV assignments 20 times. A later analysis grouped co-occurring TCRs with DBSCAN, adding TCRdist sequence similarity when clustering within HLA-allele-positive subsets. For co-occurrence clustering, repertoires with fewer than 30,000 or more than 120,000 public chains were excluded, along with several repertoires with anomalous nucleotide sharing. Here the immuneACCESS table is served through TCRdb, limited to in-frame sequences with V and J called. Missing clones are a known gap in these copies; in checked studies unresolved V genes cover under half, and the rest lacks a known reason. V, J and clone size derive from that table, while D and trimming were established from the DNA sequence. A total of roughly 110,000 clones appear in this sample, about four fifths of them only once. Of the sample, roughly 2.6% is held by the ten largest clones.

The germline V gene specifies MGHRA as CDR1 and YSYEKL as CDR2. The CDR3 runs 14 amino acids, cysteine and phenylalanine included. Only the CDR3 DNA is retained, 42 bases long and in frame from the first base. V is reduced by 10 bases and J by 3 bases, leaving a spacing of 16 bases between them. The table lists this clone with a few counts. What this receptor recognizes is not known. There are no base qualities to consult, and no much larger clone falls within one base. The investigation overall reported the following: Compared with equally common non-associated chains, HLA-associated TCR beta chains in a later analysis were more clonally expanded and had lower generation probabilities. A later genetic analysis associated a missense DCLRE1C variant with V-gene and J-gene trimming of TCR beta chains, and an independent cohort replicated the association. Only TCR beta chains were sequenced in this cohort, and the absence of alpha or paired-chain data limited detectable features. A few of the identified cytomegalovirus-associated TCR beta chains were confirmed in vitro to be specific for cytomegalovirus antigens. CMV serostatus was the only immune exposure information available for the cohort. Over 15 rarely observed V segments, including chromosome 9 orphons, were excluded from the earlier analysis of about 500 of the donors because counts were too low. Because the 87-base-pair reads could not distinguish some IMGT-functional V segments, including TRBV6-2 and TRBV6-3, those segments were excluded. In a later analysis, the rate of TCR association differed among HLA loci, with DRB1 alleles having the most associated TCRs and HLA-C alleles having the fewest. A total of 164 TCR beta chains were listed by the study as associated with cytomegalovirus. Correlated functional status among segregating V segments might be attributable to linkage disequilibrium, but an unknown experimental factor could not be ruled out. When HLA alleles, especially DR and DQ, strongly co-occurred, TCR associations were difficult to assign to individual alleles. A further reported finding was that TCR beta sequences accurately predicted the HLA-A and HLA-B alleles for most subjects in the first cohort. HLA typing was unavailable for some donors at each locus, so association tests used only the typed subset. A later analysis associated 16,951 TCR beta sequences with specific HLA alleles at a false discovery rate of 0.05. Sequencing depth was assumed to be roughly uniform across donors in the presence/absence analyses, though that assumption may not hold. It was suggested by the authors that the approach could potentially be generalized to other disease states and immunological phenotypes. Across donors, most TCR sequences were observed very rarely, whereas some public TCRs were present in many individuals. A later analysis found that most CMV-associated TCR beta chains appeared HLA-restricted, with HLA associations seemingly driven largely by CMV exposure. The sequencing pipeline was judged likely to have produced a cluster of highly shared sequence variants as a technical artifact. In a later genetic analysis, fewer N-insertions in productive TCRs were reported among donors in an Asian-associated ancestry cluster than the approximately 710-donor mean. Several of the top co-occurrence clusters appeared to be linked to parvovirus B19, influenza, CMV and Epstein-Barr virus, according to a later analysis. In both the original and validation cohorts, the classifier was reported to diagnose cytomegalovirus status with high specificity and sensitivity. An earlier analysis of around 500 of the donors showed that most TCR beta V segments appeared in productive rearrangements either about 87% or about 30% of the time, which broadly matched IMGT annotations.

The receptor's source is a man aged 30-40 years in good health and CMV-seropositive. The V gene is TRBV4-1 and the J gene is TRBJ2-1; the D gene is perhaps TRBD1, from 6 matching bases. What was sequenced was PBMCs. The bases are TGCGCCACAGCGGAGGACAGACTCTACAATGAGCAGTTCTTC. It specifies CATAEDRLYNEQFF.